These 20 T cell receptor beta chains share one sample of origin, sequenced in a study of T cell repertoires in ileal Crohn's disease. The repertoire was sequenced with immunoSEQ multiplex PCR; TCRdb's copy has only in-frame clones and lacks some. The sample records about 6,400 clones, 70% to 80% being singletons. Sequencing was performed on ileal tissue. The source of these receptors is an adult with Crohn's disease.

The genes are TRBV7-6 and TRBJ2-7, with 12 bases fitting TRBD1. After removal of 5 bases from V and 7 bases from J, the junction contained 6 bases not matched to a gene. The CDR3 contains 14 residues. CDR1 and CDR2 (germline): SGHVS, FNYEAQ. The CDR3: CASSAGQGAGEQYF. The CDR3 DNA sequence: TGTGCCAGCAGCGCGGGACAGGGGGCGGGAGAGCAGTACTTC. Full variable domain (remainder filled in from reference TRBV7-6 and TRBJ2-7): GAGVSQSPRYKVTKRGQDVALRCDPISGHVSLYWYRQALGQGPEFLTYFNYEAQQDKSGLPNDRFSAERPEGSISTLTIQRTEQRDSAMYRCASSAGQGAGEQYFGPGTRLTVT.

The CDR3 DNA follows: TGTGCCAGCAGGAATCAGGGTTTTAGCCGATATGGCTACACCTTC. Protein sequence: CASRNQGFSRYGYTF. V usage is TRBV6-6 and J usage is TRBJ1-2, with D possibly matching TRBD1 (5 bases). CDR1 and CDR2 (germline): MNHNY, SVGAGI (reference sequence). The CDR3 is made up of 15 amino acids. Trimming took 6 bases from V and 5 from J, leaving 19 bases between them.

The chain has TRBV5-1 and TRBJ2-1, with TRBD1 matching 8 bases. Germline CDR1 SGHRS, CDR2 YFSETQ. The CDR3 is 14 residues long. J lost 8 bases, V lost 3 bases, and 7 bases had no gene match. The CDR3 DNA reads TGCGCCAGCAGCTCCGGACAGGGAATAGATGAGCAGTTCTTC. It codes for CASSSGQGIDEQFF. Complete variable domain (other parts from reference TRBV5-1 and TRBJ2-1): KAGVTQTPRYLIKTRGQQVTLSCSPISGHRSVSWYQQTPGQGLQFLFEYFSETQRNKGNFPGRFSGRQFSNSRSEMNVSTLELGDSALYLCASSSGQGIDEQFFGPGTRLTVL.

This clone has only a few counts. For the CDR3, the DNA is TGTGCCTGGAGTGTATTTGGCAGGGGACAGAGTTATGGCTACACCTTC. Amino acid sequence: CAWSVFGRGQSYGYTF. The J gene is TRBJ1-2, the V gene TRBV30; 7 positions agree with TRBD1. The J segment lost 5 bases and the V segment lost 0 bases, leaving 12 bases of the junction unmatched. Germline values: CDR1 GTSNPN, CDR2 SVGIG (reference sequence). The length of the CDR3 is 16 residues.

The chain carries TRBV5-1 and TRBJ2-7, with a possible D match to TRBD1 (6 bases). The V gene lost 4 bases and the J gene lost 0 bases, with 11 bases spanning the gap. Germline V gene sequence: CDR1 SGHRS, CDR2 YFSETQ. The CDR3 length is 14 residues. In DNA, the CDR3 is TGCGCCAGCAGCACACAGGGCCGCTCCTACGAGCAGTACTTC. Translated: CASSTQGRSYEQYF.

V gene TRBV20-1 combines with J gene TRBJ2-4; D might be TRBD2 (6 bases). CDR1 and CDR2 from the germline V gene are DFQATT and SNEGSKA (reference sequence). The V end was cut by 3 bases, the J end by 8 bases, with 8 bases between. This CDR3 region has 11 residues. CDR3: CSAREGYIQYF. The CDR3 DNA reads TGCAGTGCTAGGGAGGGCTACATTCAGTACTTC.

V gene TRBV30 combines with J gene TRBJ2-7; D perhaps matches TRBD2 (6 bases). Trimming pared 3 bases from V and 3 bases from J, leaving 12 bases between. This CDR3 region has 13 residues. Germline V gene sequence: CDR1 GTSNPN, CDR2 SVGIG (reference sequence). This chain's CDR3 is CAWRTGTHYEQYF. For the CDR3, the DNA is TGTGCCTGGAGGACCGGGACTCACTACGAGCAGTACTTC.

The V gene is TRBV27, the J gene TRBJ2-1, with D possibly being TRBD2 (5 bases). Deletions cut 6 bases from V and 3 bases from J, with 15 bases between. Germline CDR1 reads MNHEY; CDR2 reads SMNVEV (reference sequence). The CDR3 has 15 residues. CDR3 amino acids: CASSHSVRGYNEQFF. The CDR3 DNA reads as TGTGCCAGCAGCCATTCTGTTCGGGGCTACAATGAGCAGTTCTTC.

The chain carries TRBV6-1 and TRBJ1-1, with 8 bases matching TRBD1. Trimming at V came to 6 bases and at J to 1 base, leaving 1 base not matched to a gene. Germline lookup yields CDR1 MNHNS and CDR2 SASEGT. The CDR3 contains 13 residues. This CDR3 is CASSGQGNTEAFF. The DNA for the CDR3 is TGTGCCAGCAGCGGACAGGGGAACACTGAAGCTTTCTTT.

The chain combines TRBV7-3 with TRBJ1-1; a weak D match, TRBD1 (5 bases). V was shortened by 3 bases and J by 1 base, with 6 bases between the two germline ends. The CDR3 sequence is 13 residues long. Germline lookup yields CDR1 SGHTA and CDR2 FQGTGA. The CDR3 DNA is TGTGCCAGCAGCTTCCAGGGGAACACTGAAGCTTTCTTT. It specifies CASSFQGNTEAFF.

The V call is TRBV11-2, the J call TRBJ1-3; 9 positions match TRBD1. The CDR3 has 14 residues. J was trimmed by 8 bases and V by 1 base; bases with no gene match: 3. Germline-derived CDR1 and CDR2 are SGHAT and FQNNGV. The CDR3 is CASSLGQGGHTIYF. The CDR3 region has the DNA TGTGCCAGCAGCTTAGGACAGGGGGGCCACACCATATATTTT.

The DNA of the CDR3 is TGTGCCAGCAGCGAGTACAGGGTGGGCTATGGCTACACCTTC. This translates into CASSEYRVGYGYTF. The chain employs TRBV27 and TRBJ1-2; maybe TRBD1 (6 bases). In germline, CDR1 is MNHEY, CDR2 SMNVEV (reference sequence). The CDR3 spans 14 residues. The V end lost 6 bases, the J end lost 4 bases, and 15 bases lay between the germline ends.

CDR3 sequence reads: CASSTGQGVSEAFF. In DNA form, the CDR3 reads TGTGCCAGCAGTACGGGACAGGGGGTTTCTGAAGCTTTCTTT. This chain uses TRBV6-6 with TRBJ1-1; 11 nucleotides align to TRBD1. CDR3 length: 14 residues. With 5 bases clipped from V and 6 bases from J, the junction kept 5 bases outside the gene matches. Per germline, CDR1 MNHNY and CDR2 SVGAGI (reference sequence).

The chain recombines TRBV29-1 with TRBJ2-3, with a weak D call TRBD2 (7 bases). Trimming removed 8 bases from V and 1 base from J, with 16 bases in between. Germline V gene sequence: CDR1 SQVTM, CDR2 ANQGSEA. There are 14 residues in the CDR3. This chain's CDR3 is CSSKGGAGTDTQYF. The CDR3 DNA follows: TGCAGCTCCAAAGGGGGGGCCGGCACAGATACGCAGTATTTT.

Only a few counts were recorded for this clone. The chain links TRBV7-3 to TRBJ2-1, with 7 bases fitting TRBD1. V was pared by 5 bases and J by 6 bases, with 4 bases of the junction left unmatched. Germline V gene data show CDR1 as SGHTA and CDR2 as FQGTGA. The CDR3 loop spans 13 amino acids. This CDR3 reads CASSLRQGNEQFF. DNA for the CDR3: TGTGCCAGCAGCCTCCGACAGGGCAATGAGCAGTTCTTC. Together with reference TRBV7-3 and TRBJ2-1, the CDR3 gives the full variable domain: GAGVSQTPSNKVTEKGKYVELRCDPISGHTALYWYRQSLGQGPEFLIYFQGTGAADDSGLPNDRFFAVRPEGSVSTLKIQRTERGDSAVYLCASSLRQGNEQFFGPGTRLTVL.

The V gene is TRBV29-1, the J gene TRBJ1-6; 7 bases map to TRBD1. Germline CDR1 reads SQVTM; CDR2 reads ANQGSEA. After removal of 5 bases from V and 7 bases from J, the junction contained 5 bases not matched to a gene. The CDR3 is 13 residues long. The CDR3 nucleotides read TGCAGCGTTCTGTGGGACAGAAATTCACCCCTCCACTTT. Translating it yields CSVLWDRNSPLHF. The complete variable domain, with remaining parts taken from reference TRBV29-1 and TRBJ1-6, reads SAVISQKPSRDICQRGTSLTIQCQVDSQVTMMFWYRQQPGQSLTLIATANQGSEATYESGFVIDKFPISRPNLTFSTLTVSNMSPEDSSIYLCSVLWDRNSPLHFGNGTRLTVT.

The chain employs TRBV4-2 and TRBJ2-5, with no clear D. This CDR3 has 15 amino acids. Looked up from germline, CDR1 is LGHNA and CDR2 is YNFKEQ. V lost 2 bases and J lost 2, with 12 bases in between. In DNA form, the CDR3 reads TGTGCCAGCAGCCAAACGCCTACAGCTCAAGAGACCCAGTACTTC. It specifies CASSQTPTAQETQYF.

This rearrangement joins TRBV4-3 to TRBJ1-1, with a weak D call TRBD1 (5 bases). Per the germline V gene, CDR1 is LGHNA and CDR2 is YSLEER. V was clipped by 1 base and J by 1 base, with 10 bases between them. The CDR3 runs 15 residues. In nucleotides, the CDR3 is TGCGCCAGCAGCCAAGCGGCAGGGAAGAACACTGAAGCTTTCTTT. Translation gives CASSQAAGKNTEAFF.

The chain is built from TRBV19 and TRBJ1-5; 7 positions match TRBD1. V was pared by 4 bases and J by 1 base, with 7 bases of the junction left unmatched. The CDR3 extends over 16 amino acids. The germline V gene has CDR1 LNHDA and CDR2 SQIVND (reference sequence). The CDR3 nucleotides are TGTGCCAGTAGTAGAGTAACAGGGGTCAGCAATCAGCCCCAGCATTTT. This encodes CASSRVTGVSNQPQHF.

The chain combines TRBV11-2 with TRBJ1-1; maybe TRBD1 (6 bases). V lost 7 bases and J 6 bases, leaving 24 bases between the germline ends. The CDR3 length is 16 residues. Germline V gene sequence: CDR1 SGHAT, CDR2 FQNNGV. CDR3 sequence reads: CASTRASRGSGAEAFF. CDR3 sequence (DNA): TGTGCCAGCACCCGAGCAAGCAGGGGATCGGGCGCTGAAGCTTTCTTT.